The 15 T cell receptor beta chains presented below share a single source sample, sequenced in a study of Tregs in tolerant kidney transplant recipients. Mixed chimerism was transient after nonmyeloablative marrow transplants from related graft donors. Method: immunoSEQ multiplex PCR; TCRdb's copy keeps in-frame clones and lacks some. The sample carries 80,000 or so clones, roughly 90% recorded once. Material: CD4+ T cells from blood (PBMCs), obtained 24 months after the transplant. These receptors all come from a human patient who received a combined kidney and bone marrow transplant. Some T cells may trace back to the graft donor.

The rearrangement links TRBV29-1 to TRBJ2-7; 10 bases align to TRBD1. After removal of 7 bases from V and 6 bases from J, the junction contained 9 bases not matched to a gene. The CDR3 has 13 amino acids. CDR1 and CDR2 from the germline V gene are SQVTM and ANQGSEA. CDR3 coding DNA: TGCAGCGCCGTGGGGACAGGGGAGGTCGAGCAGTACTTC. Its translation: CSAVGTGEVEQYF.

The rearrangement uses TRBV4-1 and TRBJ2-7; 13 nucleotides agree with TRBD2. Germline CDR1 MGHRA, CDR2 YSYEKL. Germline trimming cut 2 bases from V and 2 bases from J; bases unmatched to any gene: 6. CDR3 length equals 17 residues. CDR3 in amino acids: CASSQTSGGGTTYEQYF. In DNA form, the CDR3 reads TGCGCCAGCAGCCAAACTAGCGGGGGGGGAACTACCTACGAGCAGTACTTC.

The CDR3 spells CASSPTGGADYGYTF. The DNA for the CDR3 is TGCGCCAGCAGCCCTACTGGGGGCGCGGACTATGGCTACACCTTC. The chain employs TRBV4-1 and TRBJ1-2, with D possibly TRBD1 on 6 matching bases. V lost 4 bases to trimming and J lost 3 bases, with 15 bases between them. Germline V lookup: CDR1 MGHRA, CDR2 YSYEKL. The CDR3 length is 15 residues.

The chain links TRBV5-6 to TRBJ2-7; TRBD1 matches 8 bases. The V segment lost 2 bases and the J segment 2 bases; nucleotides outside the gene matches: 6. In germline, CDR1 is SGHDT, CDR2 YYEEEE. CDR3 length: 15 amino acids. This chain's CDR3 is CASSFLGQGAYEQYF. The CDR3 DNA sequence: TGTGCCAGCAGCTTTCTAGGACAGGGAGCCTACGAGCAGTACTTC. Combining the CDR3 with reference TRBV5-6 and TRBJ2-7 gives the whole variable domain DAGVTQSPTHLIKTRGQQVTLRCSPKSGHDTVSWYQQALGQGPQFIFQYYEEEERQRGNFPDRFSGHQFPNYSSELNVNALLLGDSALYLCASSFLGQGAYEQYFGPGTRLTVT.

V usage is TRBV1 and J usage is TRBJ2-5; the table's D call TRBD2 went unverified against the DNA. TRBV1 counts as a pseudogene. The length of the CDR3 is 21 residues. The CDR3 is CTSSLRGPGTSGGLDQETQYF. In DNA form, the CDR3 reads TGCACCAGCAGCCTCCGCGGGCCCGGGACTAGCGGGGGGCTAGATCAAGAGACCCAGTACTTC.

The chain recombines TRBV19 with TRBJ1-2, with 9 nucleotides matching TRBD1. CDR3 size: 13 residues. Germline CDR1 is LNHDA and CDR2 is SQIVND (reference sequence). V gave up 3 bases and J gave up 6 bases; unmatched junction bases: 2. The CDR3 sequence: CASSMGQGDGYTF. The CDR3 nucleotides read TGTGCCAGTAGTATGGGACAGGGAGATGGCTACACCTTC.

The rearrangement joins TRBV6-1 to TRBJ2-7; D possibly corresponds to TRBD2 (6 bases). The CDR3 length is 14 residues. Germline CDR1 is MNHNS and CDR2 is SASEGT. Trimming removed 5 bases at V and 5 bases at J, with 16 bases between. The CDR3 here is CASSNLPGLHEQYF. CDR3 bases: TGTGCCAGCAGTAACCTACCGGGACTCCACGAGCAGTACTTC.

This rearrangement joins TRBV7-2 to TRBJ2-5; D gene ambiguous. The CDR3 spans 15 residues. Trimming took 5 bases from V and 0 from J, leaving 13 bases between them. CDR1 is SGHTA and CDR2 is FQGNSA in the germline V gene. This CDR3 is CASSMSISDQETQYF. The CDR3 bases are TGTGCCAGCAGCATGTCTATCTCGGACCAAGAGACCCAGTACTTC.

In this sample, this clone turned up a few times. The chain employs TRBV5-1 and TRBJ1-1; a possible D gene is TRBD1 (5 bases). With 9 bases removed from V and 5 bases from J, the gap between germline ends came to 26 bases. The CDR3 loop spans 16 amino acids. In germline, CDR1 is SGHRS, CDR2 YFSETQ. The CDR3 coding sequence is TGCGCCACCCGACCCGCAGGGATGAATTTGGCGACTGAAGCTTTCTTT. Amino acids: CATRPAGMNLATEAFF.

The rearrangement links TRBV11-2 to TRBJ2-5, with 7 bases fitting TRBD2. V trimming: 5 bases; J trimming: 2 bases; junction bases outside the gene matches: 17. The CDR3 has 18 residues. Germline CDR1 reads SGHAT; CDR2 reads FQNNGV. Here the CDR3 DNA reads TGTGCCAGCAGCAGGGAGGGGCATTATCTCGCTAAACAAGAGACCCAGTACTTC. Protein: CASSREGHYLAKQETQYF.

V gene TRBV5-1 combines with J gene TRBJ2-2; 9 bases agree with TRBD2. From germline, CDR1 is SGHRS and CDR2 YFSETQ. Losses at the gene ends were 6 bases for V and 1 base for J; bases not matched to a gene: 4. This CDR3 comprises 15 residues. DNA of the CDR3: TGCGCCAGCACCCAGCGGGGGGTGAACACCGGGGAGCTGTTTTTT. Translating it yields CASTQRGVNTGELFF.

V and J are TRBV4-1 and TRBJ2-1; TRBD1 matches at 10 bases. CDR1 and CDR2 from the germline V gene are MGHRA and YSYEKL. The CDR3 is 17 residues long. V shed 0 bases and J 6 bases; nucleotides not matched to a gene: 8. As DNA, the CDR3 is TGCGCCAGCAGCCAAGATTTTAGAGACAGGGGGCGCAATGAGCAGTTCTTC. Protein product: CASSQDFRDRGRNEQFF.

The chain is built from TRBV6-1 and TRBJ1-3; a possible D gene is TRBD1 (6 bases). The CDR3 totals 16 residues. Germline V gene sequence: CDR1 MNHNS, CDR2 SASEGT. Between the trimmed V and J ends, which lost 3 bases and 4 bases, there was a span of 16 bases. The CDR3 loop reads CASSETGDLHGNTIYF. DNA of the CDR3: TGTGCCAGCAGTGAGACAGGAGACTTACACGGAAACACCATATATTTT.

The CDR3 loop is CASSYSPTGVANYGYTF. The CDR3 region has the DNA TGTGCCAGCAGCTATAGTCCTACAGGAGTAGCTAACTATGGCTACACCTTC. The rearrangement links TRBV7-2 to TRBJ1-2; TRBD1 is a possible D gene (5 bases). Looked up from germline, CDR1 is SGHTA and CDR2 is FQGNSA. Trimming pared 4 bases from V and 0 bases from J, leaving 18 bases between. The CDR3 length is 17 residues.

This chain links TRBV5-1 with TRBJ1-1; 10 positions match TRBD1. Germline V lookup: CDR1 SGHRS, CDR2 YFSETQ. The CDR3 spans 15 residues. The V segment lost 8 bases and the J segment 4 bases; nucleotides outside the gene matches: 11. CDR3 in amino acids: CASTGTGDVGTEAFF. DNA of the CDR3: TGCGCCAGTACCGGGACAGGGGATGTGGGCACTGAAGCTTTCTTT.